The subject of this entry is one T cell receptor (beta chain). Antigen: not known. The table came from immunoSEQ multiplex PCR; TCRdb's copy has only in-frame clones and leaves some out. The sample consists of approximately 110,000 clones, approximately 92% of them appearing once. These data are taken from a study of CD4+ T cells in melanoma. The CDR3 covers 16 residues. Between the trimmed V and J ends, which lost 0 bases and 0 bases, there was a span of 10 bases. The germline V gene encodes CDR1 LGHNA and CDR2 YSLEER. Study-wide results and caveats: In melanoma, neoantigen-specific CD4+ T cells reportedly differed in differentiation state. CD8+ T cell, macrophage and B cell function reportedly correlated with neoantigen-specific CD4+ T cells.

The sequence was obtained from a human donor with melanoma. Sequencing was carried out using peripheral blood. The rearrangement uses TRBV4-3 and TRBJ2-3; D gene ambiguous. Here the CDR3 reads CASSQDLGSSTDTQYF. The CDR3 nucleotides are TGCGCCAGCAGCCAAGATCTAGGGTCTAGCACAGATACGCAGTATTTT.